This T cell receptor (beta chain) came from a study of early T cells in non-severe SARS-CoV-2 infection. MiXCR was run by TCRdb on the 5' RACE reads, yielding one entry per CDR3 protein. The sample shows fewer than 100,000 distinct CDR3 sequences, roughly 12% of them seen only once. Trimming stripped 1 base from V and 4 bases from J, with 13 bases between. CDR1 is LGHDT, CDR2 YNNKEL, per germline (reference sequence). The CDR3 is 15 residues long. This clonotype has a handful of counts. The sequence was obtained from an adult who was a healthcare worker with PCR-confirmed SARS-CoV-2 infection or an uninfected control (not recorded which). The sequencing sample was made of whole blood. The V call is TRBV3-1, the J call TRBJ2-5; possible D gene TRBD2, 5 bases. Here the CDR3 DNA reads TGTGCCAGCAGCCAAGTAGAGCCCGGGATAGAGACCCAGTACTTC. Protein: CASSQVEPGIETQYF.